This T cell receptor beta chain was recovered during a study of blood T cells in healthy people across ages. Study results and limitations: Unknown donor CMV status possibly confounded expanded clonotype changes. Conclusively comparing naive with antigen-experienced cells was impossible with unsorted PBMCs.

This clonotype was picked up a small number of times. Its matching antigen is unknown. Total RNA extraction produced at least 6 micrograms (per sample) for the study. Germline V gene lookup returns CDR1 SEHNR and CDR2 FQNEAQ (reference sequence). The CDR3 covers 16 residues. V lost 5 bases to trimming and J lost 0 bases, with 17 bases between them. Alongside a J-beta primer mix, a sample-barcoded 5' primer served in a second PCR lasting about 6 to 12 cycles. In TCRdb, the 5' RACE reads were re-called with MiXCR into one record per CDR3 protein. The table lists 700,000 to 900,000 distinct CDR3 sequences, about 55% of them singletons.

The J gene is TRBJ2-7, the V gene TRBV7-9; no clear D gene. Sequencing was carried out using blood. This receptor was identified in a man older than 75 in good health. The CDR3 DNA is TGTGCCAGCAGCCCTTCCCTGGCCCTAAGCTCCTACGAGCAGTACTTC. It translates to CASSPSLALSSYEQYF. Full variable domain (outside the CDR3, taken from reference TRBV7-9 and TRBJ2-7): DTGVSQNPRHKITKRGQNVTFRCDPISEHNRLYWYRQTLGQGPEFLTYFQNEAQLEKSRLLSDRFSAERPKGSFSTLEIQRTEQGDSAMYLCASSPSLALSSYEQYFGPGTRLTVT.